This TCR beta chain was captured by sequencing in a study of cytomegalovirus exposure and HLA in healthy donors. V was pared by 6 bases and J by 7 bases, with 27 bases between. The CDR3 spans 17 residues. Germline V gene data show CDR1 as MDHEN and CDR2 as SYDVKM. 60 Vbeta and 13 Jbeta primers were used in PCR. This table comes from immunoSEQ multiplex PCR, and its TCRdb copy is limited to in-frame clones, with some not included. The table includes roughly 110,000 clones, about 70% detected once. With regard to this clone: No antigen is known for it.

Regarding the study as a whole: As immune exposure information, only CMV serostatus was available. Earlier findings revealed that most TCR beta V segments proved productive either about 87% or about 30% of the time. The study found most TCR sequences rare, yet found some public TCRs in many donors.

What was sequenced was PBMCs. The rearrangement uses TRBV28 and TRBJ1-1; tentative D call: TRBD1 (6 bases). This sequence was found in a boy aged 5-17 years in good health and CMV-seronegative. CDR3 protein: CASSIDFTGLFLGEAFF. For the CDR3, the DNA is TGTGCCAGCAGCATAGACTTTACAGGGCTCTTCCTCGGTGAAGCTTTCTTT.